Sequencing of this TCR beta chain was carried out in a study of CD8+ T cells in alopecia areata. The wider study: Treated patients received oral tofacitinib, 5 to 10 mg twice daily. The share of scalp area affected provided the severity score for treated patients.

RNA was isolated and reverse transcribed to cDNA, the sequencing template. Libraries were prepared by immunoSEQ multiplex PCR; TCRdb keeps only in-frame clonotypes and omits some of them. Of around 270,000 clones listed, roughly 60% are singletons. Treatment meaning: oral pan-JAK inhibitor, 5-10 mg twice daily. Punch biopsies of lesional scalp, plus peripheral blood, were taken from alopecia areata patients. Germline V gene lookup returns CDR1 MNHEY and CDR2 SVGAGI. This CDR3 comprises 12 residues. The V and J ends lost 8 bases and 6 bases respectively, with 10 bases between them. J is TRBJ2-2 and V is TRBV6-5; D uncertain. Here the sequenced sample was CD4+ T cells sorted from blood, taken at week 24, from a patient treated with tofacitinib. This sequence was found in a human donor with alopecia areata. CDR3 sequence (DNA): TGTGCCAGCCGGCTAGATGCCGGGGAGCTGTTTTTT. This codes for CASRLDAGELFF.